The 17 T cell receptor beta chains below come from one sample, sequenced in a study of cytomegalovirus exposure and HLA in healthy donors. Researchers ran the PCR with 60 Vbeta and 13 Jbeta primers. Assay used: immunoSEQ multiplex PCR; TCRdb lists only in-frame clones, some missing. The sample lists about 200,000 clones, about 86% occurring once. Sequencing was carried out using PBMCs. These receptors came from a woman in her 30s in good health and CMV-seronegative.

The chain employs TRBV7-9 and TRBJ2-7; D is possibly TRBD1 (7 bases). V was shortened by 3 bases and J by 9 bases, with 18 bases between the two germline ends. CDR1 and CDR2 from the germline V gene are SEHNR and FQNEAQ (reference sequence). This CDR3 is 14 amino acids long. The CDR3 sequence is CASSLEGAHGGQYF. The CDR3, as DNA: TGTGCCAGCAGCTTGGAGGGGGCGCACGGCGGGCAGTACTTC.

The chain has TRBV15 and TRBJ2-7; 8 bases agree with TRBD1. The V gene's germline CDR1 is LNHNV and CDR2 YYDKDF (reference sequence). Unmatched junction bases numbered 9, after V lost 3 bases and J lost 5 bases. The CDR3 consists of 15 residues. CDR3 residues: CATSSRDRQMHEQYF. In nucleotides, the CDR3 is TGTGCCACCAGCAGTAGGGACAGGCAGATGCACGAGCAGTACTTC.

J is TRBJ2-1 and V is TRBV2; the D is unclear. The germline V and J ends were trimmed by 9 bases and 0 bases, with 12 bases remaining between them. This CDR3 contains 14 residues. Germline V gene sequence: CDR1 SNHLY, CDR2 FYNNEI. The CDR3 DNA sequence: TGTGCCAGGCGGCCGGCGATCTCCTACAATGAGCAGTTCTTC. Translated: CARRPAISYNEQFF.

The chain is built from TRBV19 and TRBJ1-4; no reliable D call. The CDR3 is 13 residues long. CDR1 is LNHDA, CDR2 SQIVND, per germline (reference sequence). V lost 7 bases, J lost 5 bases, and 11 bases lay in between. CDR3: CASKRGSNEKLFF. In DNA, the CDR3 is TGTGCCAGTAAGAGAGGGTCAAATGAAAAACTGTTTTTT.

V usage is TRBV19 and J usage is TRBJ1-1, with D maybe TRBD1 (5 bases). The germline CDR1 and CDR2 sequences are LNHDA and SQIVND (reference sequence). This CDR3 is built from 13 residues. V dropped 6 bases and J dropped 1 base, with 9 bases sitting between them. The CDR3 spells CASSLDRNTEAFF. DNA for the CDR3: TGTGCCAGTAGCCTCGACAGGAACACTGAAGCTTTCTTT.

The rearrangement links TRBV30 to TRBJ2-5, with D possibly matching TRBD2 (5 bases). Per the germline V gene, CDR1 is GTSNPN and CDR2 is SVGIG (reference sequence). The V and J ends lost 7 bases and 4 bases respectively, with 13 bases between them. CDR3 length: 12 amino acids. In DNA, the CDR3 is TGTGCCTACTCCCTAGGGAGAGAGACCCAGTACTTC. Its translation: CAYSLGRETQYF.

The chain carries TRBV7-2 and TRBJ1-1; the D is unclear. CDR3 length equals 14 residues. Germline V gives CDR1 SGHTA, CDR2 FQGNSA. V lost 2 bases to trimming and J lost 4 bases, with 11 bases between them. Here the CDR3 DNA reads TGTGCCAGCAGCTTATTCCCTAGAGGCACTGAAGCTTTCTTT. It translates to CASSLFPRGTEAFF. Complete variable domain (other parts from reference TRBV7-2 and TRBJ1-1): GAGVSQSPSNKVTEKGKDVELRCDPISGHTALYWYRQSLGQGLEFLIYFQGNSAPDKSGLPSDRFSAERTGGSVSTLTIQRTQQEDSAVYLCASSLFPRGTEAFFGQGTRLTVV.

The rearrangement joins TRBV2 to TRBJ1-1; perhaps TRBD1 as D (5 bases). The V end was cut by 7 bases, the J end by 4 bases, with 16 bases between. The CDR3 runs 14 residues. Germline lookup yields CDR1 SNHLY and CDR2 FYNNEI. CDR3 in amino acids: CASTSDGGGTEAFF. As DNA, the CDR3 is TGTGCCAGCACCAGTGACGGGGGGGGCACTGAAGCTTTCTTT.

The J gene is TRBJ2-1, the V gene TRBV14; 11 positions agree with TRBD2. Germline V lookup: CDR1 SGHDN, CDR2 FVKESK. The CDR3 is made up of 14 amino acids. J lost 6 bases, V lost 4 bases, and 2 bases had no gene match. DNA for the CDR3: TGTGCCAGCAGCCTAACTAGCGGGGGCAATGAGCAGTTCTTC. Amino acid sequence: CASSLTSGGNEQFF.

In its sample, this clone was seen once. The V gene is TRBV5-4, the J gene TRBJ2-3, with D possibly being TRBD2 (5 bases). CDR1 SGHNT and CDR2 YYREEE come from the germline V gene (reference sequence). The CDR3 is 14 amino acids. V dropped 4 bases and J dropped 4 bases, with 13 bases sitting between them. The CDR3 sequence is CASSPREGSDTQYF. The CDR3 DNA is TGTGCCAGCAGCCCTCGAGAGGGATCAGATACGCAGTATTTT. Full variable domain (rest looked up from reference TRBV5-4 and TRBJ2-3): ETGVTQSPTHLIKTRGQQVTLRCSSQSGHNTVSWYQQALGQGPQFIFQYYREEENGRGNFPPRFSGLQFPNYSSELNVNALELDDSALYLCASSPREGSDTQYFGPGTRLTVL.

In this sample, this clone turned up a few times. The rearrangement links TRBV11-2 to TRBJ1-1, with TRBD1 matching over 8 bases. Germline V lookup: CDR1 SGHAT, CDR2 FQNNGV. V lost 5 bases to trimming and J lost 1 base; unmatched junction nucleotides: 3. This CDR3 is 14 amino acids long. The CDR3 coding sequence is TGTGCCAGCAGCAGCGACAGGGGGAACACTGAAGCTTTCTTT. Residues: CASSSDRGNTEAFF.

V usage is TRBV7-2 and J usage is TRBJ2-5, with 10 bases lining up with TRBD1. Germline V gene data show CDR1 as SGHTA and CDR2 as FQGNSA. V shed 5 bases and J 5 bases; nucleotides not matched to a gene: 8. This CDR3 comprises 15 residues. CDR3 nucleotides: TGTGCCAGCAGCCTGCAATCGGACAGGGGGGAGACCCAGTACTTC. This codes for CASSLQSDRGETQYF.

V is TRBV10-3 and J is TRBJ2-3; D gene ambiguous. Trimming stripped 3 bases from V and 4 bases from J, with 5 bases between. Germline V gene sequence: CDR1 ENHRY, CDR2 SYGVKD. This CDR3 contains 12 residues. CDR3 residues: CAISDRADTQYF. DNA for the CDR3: TGTGCCATCAGTGATCGGGCAGATACGCAGTATTTT.

The V call is TRBV6-1, the J call TRBJ1-6; tentatively, D is TRBD1 (5 bases). Deletions cut 2 bases from V and 8 bases from J, with 13 bases between. Germline values: CDR1 MNHNS, CDR2 SASEGT. The CDR3 runs to 15 residues. In DNA, the CDR3 is TGTGCCAGCAGTGAACTCCGGGGGAATTATTCACCCCTCCACTTT. It specifies CASSELRGNYSPLHF.

The chain has TRBV19 and TRBJ2-1; TRBD2 might be the D (5 bases). This CDR3 has 15 residues. Germline V CDR1 and CDR2: LNHDA, SQIVND (reference sequence). V shed 1 base and J shed 2 bases, with 9 bases lying between them. The CDR3 is CASSIALATYNEQFF. Here the CDR3 DNA reads TGTGCCAGTAGTATAGCCTTAGCGACCTACAATGAGCAGTTCTTC.

The chain is built from TRBV11-2 and TRBJ2-5, with TRBD2 matching 12 bases. Germline-derived CDR1 and CDR2 are SGHAT and FQNNGV. The CDR3 is 15 residues long. Trimming removed 5 bases from V and 5 bases from J; junction bases left unmatched: 6. This CDR3 is CASSRLAGAGETQYF. In nucleotides, the CDR3 is TGTGCCAGCAGCAGACTAGCGGGAGCTGGTGAGACCCAGTACTTC.

The chain is built from TRBV5-1 and TRBJ2-5; D perhaps matches TRBD2 (5 bases). Germline CDR1 is SGHRS and CDR2 is YFSETQ. V lost 2 bases and J lost 3, with 11 bases in between. The CDR3 consists of 14 residues. The CDR3 sequence is CASSLDGIEETQYF. CDR3 coding DNA: TGCGCCAGCAGCTTAGACGGGATAGAAGAGACCCAGTACTTC. Full variable domain (outside the CDR3, taken from reference TRBV5-1 and TRBJ2-5): KAGVTQTPRYLIKTRGQQVTLSCSPISGHRSVSWYQQTPGQGLQFLFEYFSETQRNKGNFPGRFSGRQFSNSRSEMNVSTLELGDSALYLCASSLDGIEETQYFGPGTRLLVL.